What follows is one T cell receptor (beta chain) and its context. Its cognate antigen has yet to be identified. No qualities accompany the bases; no much larger clone lies one base away. The source of the sample is a study of glioma-infiltrating T cells after dendritic cell vaccination (dated by TCRdb to about 2016). For the study in its entirety: A cohort of some 15 glioblastoma patients from Phase I and II dendritic cell vaccination trials was included, of whom 9 were newly diagnosed and 6 had recurrent disease. Between about 2002 and 2013, the patients were given dendritic cell vaccination pulsed with autologous tumor lysate. To make the vaccine, monocyte-derived dendritic cells were cultured for under eight days with IL-4 and GM-CSF and then pulsed overnight with autologous tumor lysate. Patients received three intradermal dendritic cell vaccine injections at biweekly intervals in the arm below the axilla. In glioblastoma patients vaccinated with dendritic cells, deep sequencing of TCR beta CDR3 regions served to measure tumor-infiltrating lymphocyte content and to compare repertoires between tumor and blood. TCR sequencing metrics, including TIL content and tumor-blood repertoire overlap, were correlated with survival after dendritic cell vaccination. Study-wide findings and limitations: Longer time to progression and overall survival after dendritic cell vaccination were predicted by higher estimated pretreatment TIL content. The cohort was small and heterogeneous, few patients had complete blood and tumor sets, and even fewer had initial-recurrent tumor pairs. The three-group TCR overlap response model was described as speculative and requiring prospective validation. TCR clonality showed no direct relationship with survival, which suggests that a diverse polyclonal response may matter.

Reading the germline V gene gives CDR1 MNHNS and CDR2 SASEGT. The V end loses 6 bases and the J end loses 3 bases, and a stretch of 16 bases separates them. Spanning cysteine to phenylalanine, the CDR3 consists of 15 amino acids. Only CDR3 DNA remains: 45 bases, in frame from the first base. Selection of patients required sufficient residual fresh-frozen tumor tissue and over two years of available survival data. Molecular status otherwise varied across the glioblastoma patients, but none of them carried an isocitrate dehydrogenase mutation. PBMC collection took place before vaccination, two weeks after the third vaccination, and at tumor progression if progression occurred. The Qiagen DNeasy Blood extraction Kit was used to extract genomic DNA. The immunoSEQ assay amplified TCRB CDR3 regions from about 2 micrograms of genomic DNA, or from all available DNA when less than that amount was available. For multiplex PCR, 60 forward primers for TCR V beta segments and 13 reverse primers for J beta segments were used. Synthetic control templates were spiked into each sample at limiting dilution to estimate reads per starting template. Reads of 87 bp were generated by sequencing on the Illumina HiSeq System. The study's own analysis went as follows. PCR and sequencing errors were removed by merging closely related sequences with a nearest neighbor algorithm. TCR overlap was measured as the percentage of unique tumor TCR beta sequences that were also present in the peripheral blood of the same patient. TCRdb retrieved this table from immuneACCESS and kept in-frame rearrangements only. Not all clones are present; in checked studies, unresolved V genes account for under half, and no reason is known for the remainder. V and J calls and clone size are given by that table; D and trimming were obtained from the DNA. This sample lists about 90,000 clones; more than 75% were detected once. The ten largest clones add up to around 3% of the sample.

This clonotype was sampled from a human donor with glioblastoma. The sequenced sample was blood, obtained before dendritic cell vaccination. The sequence joins TRBV6-1 to TRBJ2-3; TRBD2 is possibly the D segment (6 matching bases). The CDR3 region has the sequence CASSPRAGITDTQYF. The nucleotide sequence reads TGTGCCAGCAGCCCCCGGGCGGGGATTACAGATACGCAGTATTTT.